This T cell receptor beta chain was identified during a study of early T cells in non-severe SARS-CoV-2 infection. Overall study: Chains were not paired, and sequencing was done on bulk RNA from unsorted whole blood.

In this sample, this clonotype turned up a few times. The CDR3 runs to 16 residues. CDR1 MGHRA and CDR2 YSYEKL come from the germline V gene. J lost 9 bases, V lost 3 bases, and 14 bases had no gene match. TCRdb independently ran MiXCR on the 5' RACE reads; one entry per CDR3 protein. The table includes 100,000 to 150,000 distinct CDR3 sequences, under 15% detected once. The source material was whole blood. The chain carries TRBV4-1 and TRBJ2-1, with 7 bases matching TRBD1. The receptor's source is an adult who was a healthcare worker with PCR-confirmed SARS-CoV-2 infection or an uninfected control (not recorded which). CDR3 protein: CASSQPPRQGVREQFF. The CDR3 DNA is TGCGCCAGCAGCCAGCCCCCGAGACAGGGTGTGCGTGAGCAGTTCTTC.